This entry describes one T cell receptor (beta chain). The table lists this clonotype with many counts. Its antigen has not been determined. Base qualities are not at hand, and no much larger clone is one base apart. Instrument used: Illumina HiSeq 1500. Starting from the raw public reads, TCRdb applied fastp trimming at Q25, assembled clones with MiXCR and retained in-frame beta chains. Here each entry gathers all rows of one CDR3 protein and keeps the most common genes and DNA. The sample profile shows under 300,000 distinct CDR3 sequences; 10% to 15% of them were found once. Of the sample, 1.5% to 2% is held by the ten largest clones. The entry originates in a study of T cell repertoires in cytomegalovirus infection (dated by TCRdb to between 2018 and 2020). Study-level background: The HLA type of each donor mattered for the analysis, because public TCR beta signatures pointed to carriage of CMV infection along with the matching HLA type.

Beyond this particular receptor, the publication reports: Cumulative frequency of public TCR beta family members discriminated carriers of CMV infection plus the relevant HLA type in this cohort and an independent approximately 350-donor cohort. The ex vivo response was dominated by HLA-C-restricted CMV-specific TCR beta clonotypes, which also provided the single most frequent clonotype in two of eight donors.

Input material: PBMCs. The sequence was obtained from a human donor in good health (CMV status not recorded). Some clones in this sample may be carry-over from other donors' samples.

The nucleotides read TGTGCCACTGGGCTCGGATCGGATACGCAGTATTTT. It encodes CATGLGSDTQYF. The chain is made from TRBV6-1 and TRBJ2-3, with the D gene not clear enough to name. In the germline V gene, CDR1 corresponds to MNHNS and CDR2 to SASEGT. V is reduced by 10 bases and J by 6 bases, leaving a spacing of 14 bases between them. CDR3 length: 12 amino acids, cysteine to phenylalanine. Only the CDR3 portion is preserved as DNA: 36 bases, with reading frame beginning at the first base.